Listed below are T cell receptor beta chains from one sample, sequenced in a study of molecular identifiers for immune sequencing clone quantification. TCRdb fed the PCR reads into MiXCR, producing one record per CDR3 protein. Among about 510,000 distinct CDR3 sequences listed, roughly 23% were seen once. What was sequenced was naive CD8+ T cells from blood, with Jurkat cell RNA spiked in. The receptors derive from a human donor in good health. Some libraries in this study had Jurkat cell RNA spiked in. CDR3s include the opening cysteine and the closing phenylalanine or tryptophan. A D gene is named only where the DNA matches it firmly. Only part of the rows carry a size: once, few, many, or a class if the clone is expanded.

abundance: many
d_gene: TRBD1
v_gene: TRBV13
j_gene: TRBJ1-1
CDR3aa: CASSPGTGVSEAFF
CDR3nt: TGTGCCAGCAGCCCCGGGACAGGGGTTTCTGAAGCTTTCTTT

abundance: -
d_gene: -
v_gene: TRBV3-1
j_gene: TRBJ1-1
CDR3aa: CASSPSRDHLEAFF
CDR3nt: TGTGCCAGCAGCCCGAGTCGGGACCATCTTGAAGCTTTCTTT

abundance: many
d_gene: -
v_gene: TRBV6-2/TRBV6-3
j_gene: TRBJ1-1
CDR3aa: CASSYGHLNTEAFF
CDR3nt: TGTGCCAGCAGTTACGGACACCTGAACACTGAAGCTTTCTTT

abundance: few
d_gene: -
v_gene: TRBV7-7
j_gene: TRBJ2-3
CDR3aa: CASSRQDTDKQYF
CDR3nt: TGTGCTAGCAGCCGACAGGACACAGATAAGCAGTATTTT

abundance: few
d_gene: TRBD2
v_gene: TRBV6-2/TRBV6-3
j_gene: TRBJ2-3
CDR3aa: CASSYAGVTDTQYF
CDR3nt: TGTGCCAGCAGTTACGCGGGGGTCACAGATACGCAGTATTTT

abundance: -
d_gene: -
v_gene: TRBV24-1
j_gene: TRBJ2-7
CDR3aa: CATSDLDPYEQYF
CDR3nt: TGTGCCACCAGTGATTTGGACCCCTACGAGCAGTACTTC

abundance: -
d_gene: -
v_gene: TRBV11-2
j_gene: TRBJ2-1
CDR3aa: CASSGGASYNEQFF
CDR3nt: TGTGCCAGCAGCGGGGGGGCCTCCTACAATGAGCAGTTCTTC

abundance: few
d_gene: -
v_gene: TRBV13
j_gene: TRBJ2-7
CDR3aa: CASSSYGNRDGGSYEQYF
CDR3nt: TGTGCCAGCAGCTCCTACGGGAATCGGGACGGGGGCTCCTACGAGCAGTACTTC

abundance: -
d_gene: TRBD2
v_gene: TRBV27
j_gene: TRBJ2-5
CDR3aa: CARERSKRLAGGQETQYF
CDR3nt: TGTGCCAGGGAGCGATCCAAGAGACTAGCGGGGGGCCAAGAGACCCAGTACTTC

abundance: few
d_gene: TRBD1
v_gene: TRBV12-3/TRBV12-4
j_gene: TRBJ2-5
CDR3aa: CASSFLTGGLETQYF
CDR3nt: TGTGCCAGCAGTTTTTTGACAGGGGGGCTGGAGACCCAGTACTTC

abundance: few
d_gene: -
v_gene: TRBV30
j_gene: TRBJ1-1
CDR3aa: CAGTQIQAFF
CDR3nt: TGTGCCGGGACACAAATACAAGCTTTCTTT

abundance: many
d_gene: -
v_gene: TRBV5-6
j_gene: TRBJ2-5
CDR3aa: CASKPSPQETQYF
CDR3nt: TGTGCCAGCAAACCCAGCCCCCAAGAGACCCAGTACTTC

abundance: few
d_gene: -
v_gene: TRBV20-1
j_gene: TRBJ2-3
CDR3aa: CSAHPPYSPTDTQYF
CDR3nt: TGCAGTGCTCACCCCCCTTACTCGCCCACAGATACGCAGTATTTT

abundance: many
d_gene: -
v_gene: TRBV27
j_gene: TRBJ1-1
CDR3aa: CASSLSPRQGLNTEAFF
CDR3nt: TGTGCCAGCAGTTTAAGCCCCCGGCAGGGCCTCAACACTGAAGCTTTCTTT

abundance: many
d_gene: -
v_gene: TRBV12-3/TRBV12-4
j_gene: TRBJ1-2
CDR3aa: CASSLQYYGYTF
CDR3nt: TGTGCCAGCAGTCTACAGTACTATGGCTACACCTTC

abundance: few
d_gene: -
v_gene: TRBV20-1
j_gene: TRBJ2-7
CDR3aa: CSARDTAGVSYEQYF
CDR3nt: TGCAGTGCTAGAGATACGGCAGGGGTATCCTACGAGCAGTACTTC

abundance: many
d_gene: TRBD2
v_gene: TRBV20-1
j_gene: TRBJ2-3
CDR3aa: CSAKVAGGLTTDTQYF
CDR3nt: TGCAGTGCTAAAGTAGCGGGGGGCCTTACCACAGATACGCAGTATTTT

abundance: many
d_gene: -
v_gene: TRBV7-9
j_gene: TRBJ2-5
CDR3aa: CASSSLGGKETQYF
CDR3nt: TGTGCCAGCAGCTCCCTAGGCGGGAAGGAGACCCAGTACTTC

abundance: few
d_gene: -
v_gene: TRBV20-1
j_gene: TRBJ1-5
CDR3aa: CSARVVGVGGQPQHF
CDR3nt: TGCAGTGCTAGAGTGGTTGGAGTGGGGGGTCAGCCCCAGCATTTT

abundance: many
d_gene: TRBD1
v_gene: TRBV13
j_gene: TRBJ1-5
CDR3aa: CASSQGGYNSNQPQHF
CDR3nt: TGTGCCAGCAGCCAAGGGGGCTACAATAGCAATCAGCCCCAGCATTTT

abundance: many
d_gene: -
v_gene: TRBV7-9
j_gene: TRBJ2-5
CDR3aa: CASNLQRAPETQYF
CDR3nt: TGTGCCAGCAACCTACAGCGGGCTCCAGAGACCCAGTACTTC

abundance: -
d_gene: -
v_gene: TRBV2
j_gene: TRBJ1-5
CDR3aa: CASSVTGGQLQHF
CDR3nt: TGTGCCAGCAGCGTAACAGGTGGGCAGCTCCAGCATTTT

abundance: many
d_gene: -
v_gene: TRBV6-1
j_gene: TRBJ2-3
CDR3aa: CASDGEVVTDTQYF
CDR3nt: TGTGCCAGCGACGGGGAAGTTGTTACAGATACGCAGTATTTT

abundance: -
d_gene: -
v_gene: TRBV6-5
j_gene: TRBJ1-3
CDR3aa: CASSYRDPGGTSGNTIYF
CDR3nt: TGTGCCAGCAGTTACCGGGATCCCGGGGGGACCTCTGGAAACACCATATATTTT

abundance: -
d_gene: TRBD2
v_gene: TRBV7-2
j_gene: TRBJ2-3
CDR3aa: CASSLAPSGTTDTQYF
CDR3nt: TGTGCCAGCAGCTTGGCCCCTAGCGGGACCACAGATACGCAGTATTTT

abundance: few
d_gene: -
v_gene: TRBV7-6
j_gene: TRBJ2-1
CDR3aa: CASSLGIGGSAENEQFF
CDR3nt: TGTGCCAGCAGCTTAGGGATCGGGGGCTCAGCGGAGAATGAGCAGTTCTTC

abundance: -
d_gene: -
v_gene: TRBV9
j_gene: TRBJ1-2
CDR3aa: CASTETEDSNYGYTF
CDR3nt: TGTGCCAGCACCGAAACAGAGGACTCTAACTATGGCTACACCTTC

abundance: few
d_gene: -
v_gene: TRBV6-5
j_gene: TRBJ1-2
CDR3aa: CASSYSIAGPLGYTF
CDR3nt: TGTGCCAGCAGTTACTCGATTGCGGGGCCCCTGGGCTACACCTTC

abundance: few
d_gene: -
v_gene: TRBV9
j_gene: TRBJ2-1
CDR3aa: CASSLSGGGSYNEQFF
CDR3nt: TGTGCCAGCAGCTTGAGTGGAGGGGGCTCCTACAATGAGCAGTTCTTC

abundance: many
d_gene: TRBD2
v_gene: TRBV10-3
j_gene: TRBJ2-5
CDR3aa: CAISESMGLADQETQYF
CDR3nt: TGTGCCATCAGTGAGTCGATGGGGCTAGCGGACCAAGAGACCCAGTACTTC

abundance: once
d_gene: TRBD1
v_gene: TRBV7-9
j_gene: TRBJ1-2
CDR3aa: CASSLPGQSISSYTF
CDR3nt: TGTGCCAGCAGCTTACCGGGACAGTCTATTAGCAGCTACACCTTC

abundance: -
d_gene: -
v_gene: TRBV20-1
j_gene: TRBJ2-7
CDR3aa: CSASGRLSRYEQHF
CDR3nt: TGCAGTGCTAGCGGACGTCTAAGCCGATACGAGCAGCACTTC

abundance: few
d_gene: -
v_gene: TRBV3-1
j_gene: TRBJ1-1
CDR3aa: CASSQGWGTAYTEAFF
CDR3nt: TGTGCCAGCAGCCAAGGTTGGGGGACGGCGTACACTGAAGCTTTCTTT

abundance: -
d_gene: TRBD1
v_gene: TRBV4-1
j_gene: TRBJ1-5
CDR3aa: CASSQPTGLSRGNQPQHF
CDR3nt: TGCGCCAGCAGCCAACCGACAGGGCTTAGCAGAGGCAATCAGCCCCAGCATTTT

abundance: -
d_gene: -
v_gene: TRBV7-6
j_gene: TRBJ2-1
CDR3aa: CASSLDRGPSNEQFF
CDR3nt: TGTGCCAGCAGCTTAGACCGCGGGCCCTCCAATGAGCAGTTCTTC

abundance: many
d_gene: TRBD2
v_gene: TRBV2
j_gene: TRBJ2-6
CDR3aa: CATLGEGSSGANVLTF
CDR3nt: TGTGCCACTCTAGGGGAGGGAAGCTCTGGGGCCAACGTCCTGACTTTC

abundance: many
d_gene: -
v_gene: TRBV29-1
j_gene: TRBJ2-2
CDR3aa: CSGGNVTQNTGELFF
CDR3nt: TGCAGCGGGGGAAACGTGACTCAGAACACCGGGGAGCTGTTTTTT

abundance: -
d_gene: TRBD2
v_gene: TRBV15
j_gene: TRBJ2-1
CDR3aa: CATSSGLAGGNEQFF
CDR3nt: TGTGCCACCAGCAGCGGACTAGCGGGAGGGAATGAGCAGTTCTTC